This T cell receptor beta chain was recorded in a study of cytomegalovirus exposure and HLA in healthy donors (dated by TCRdb to 2015 to 2018). At the level of the whole study: An earlier analysis of about 560 of the donors reported 250 to 350 Gb of sequence data and 95 million to 130 million unique TCR beta sequences obtained from about 179 million T cells. An early release covering roughly 600 HLA-typed donors comprised roughly 300 gigabases of sequencing data and tens of millions of unique TCR sequences. Among the roughly 400 genotyped donors, approximately 76% belonged to the genetic ancestry cluster associated with self-reported Caucasian donors. The study aimed to test whether cataloging public T cell receptors could reveal signatures of past pathogen exposure. The T cell repertoires of 700 or so subjects were profiled by immunosequencing and related to cytomegalovirus serostatus. A separate validation cohort of roughly 120 different subjects was used in addition to the 666-subject first cohort. The study combined high-throughput TCR immunosequencing, statistical association of individual TCRs with disease status, and machine learning to predict cytomegalovirus infection status. A later analysis re-examined previously published TCR beta repertoires from roughly 650 donors and added high-resolution HLA genotyping to investigate patterns of TCR occurrence. The later analysis used no new phenotypic data to find candidate immune exposures, relying instead on TCR beta sequences and their occurrence across donors. In an earlier analysis of around 540 of the donors, high-throughput TCR beta sequencing was used to judge whether each TCR beta V gene segment behaved as functional or pseudogenic. Alongside the repertoire data, information on donor age, sex, ethnicity and CMV serostatus was compiled. A later genetic analysis took genome-wide SNP genotypes for about 65% of the roughly 670 donors and used that subset as a discovery cohort. Every discovery cohort repertoire had been produced on one sequencing platform. Class I and class II HLA loci were covered by the typing at four-digit resolution. The number of typed donors differed by locus: roughly 629-630 for A, B, C, DRB1 and DQB1; approximately 530 for DQA1; 600 to 610 for DPA1; and some 450 for DPB1. Four or five DR-DQ haplotypes were handled as single units for association and clustering because linkage in the cohort was strong. Across 300 to 400 genotyped donors of the cohort, an average of roughly 200,000 unique TCR beta nucleotide sequences per donor were sequenced, and 15% to 20% of those sequences were non-productive.

The cohort was made up of approximately 670 healthy bone marrow donors. At the time of sampling, every cohort member was nominally healthy, though immune exposures that went unrecorded were likely present. The donor was CMV seronegative and was included in the group of 352 seronegative cohort members. Each donor provided a peripheral blood sample, and peripheral blood mononuclear cells were used for TCR beta sequencing. The Qiagen DNeasy Blood Extraction Kit was used to extract genomic DNA from the blood cell samples. CDR1 and CDR2 are drawn from the germline V gene: LGHNA, YSLEER. Spanning cysteine to phenylalanine, the CDR3 consists of 16 amino acids. Only the CDR3 DNA is retained, 48 bases long and in frame from the first base. After removal of 0 bases from V and 13 bases from J, the junction retains 14 bases not matched to a gene. Comment on this clone: Which antigen it targets is not known. One base away there is no much larger clone; base qualities are not given.

The full study reports these points: For the cohort, immune exposure information was limited to CMV serostatus. Because counts were too low, seventeen rarely observed V segments, including chromosome 9 orphons, were excluded from the earlier analysis of roughly 580 of the donors. Three of the identified cytomegalovirus-associated TCR beta chains were confirmed in vitro to be specific for cytomegalovirus antigens. A group of highly shared sequence variants was considered likely to be a technical artifact of the sequencing pipeline. Some IMGT-functional V segments, including TRBV6-2 and TRBV6-3, could not be told apart with the 87-base-pair reads, so those segments were excluded. Correlated functional status among segregating V segments might reflect linkage disequilibrium, but an unknown experimental factor could not be ruled out. An association between a missense DCLRE1C variant and V-gene and J-gene trimming of TCR beta chains was found in a later genetic analysis and replicated in an independent cohort. When HLA alleles, especially DR and DQ, strongly co-occurred, TCR associations were difficult to assign to individual alleles. A later analysis found that TCR association rates varied across HLA loci, with DRB1 alleles showing the most associated TCRs and HLA-C alleles the fewest. A later analysis associated 16,951 TCR beta sequences with specific HLA alleles at a false discovery rate of 0.05. Roughly uniform sequencing depth across donors was assumed in presence/absence analyses, although this assumption may not hold. A further reported finding was that TCR beta sequences accurately predicted the HLA-A and HLA-B alleles for most subjects in the first cohort. According to a later genetic analysis, donors in an Asian-associated ancestry cluster had fewer N-insertions in productive TCRs than the approximately 650-donor mean. A later analysis reported that several top co-occurrence clusters appeared linked to parvovirus B19, influenza, CMV and Epstein-Barr virus. Most TCR sequences were seen in very few donors, while some public TCRs were found in many individuals. A later analysis found that most CMV-associated TCR beta chains appeared HLA-restricted, with HLA associations seemingly driven largely by CMV exposure. In both the original and validation cohorts, the classifier was reported to diagnose cytomegalovirus status with high specificity and sensitivity. Because HLA typing was unavailable for some donors at each locus, only the typed subset was used in association tests. In a later analysis, HLA-associated TCR beta chains showed more clonal expansion and lower generation probabilities than non-associated chains that were equally common. Only TCR beta chains were sequenced in this cohort, and the absence of alpha or paired-chain data limited detectable features. Broadly in line with IMGT annotations, most TCR beta V segments showed up in productive rearrangements about 90% or about 30% of the time in an earlier analysis of 450 to 750 of the donors. In the study, approximately 150 TCR beta chains were listed as associated with cytomegalovirus. The authors suggested that the approach could potentially be generalized to other disease states and immunological phenotypes.

The library was obtained by the immunoSEQ multiplex PCR assay. For the multiplex PCR, a mixture combining 60 forward primers for TCR Vbeta segments and 13 reverse primers for TCR Jbeta segments was used. The CDR3 region of rearranged TCR beta genes was amplified from genomic DNA with a multiplex PCR assay. Amplified TCR beta libraries were sequenced as 87-base-pair reads on the Illumina HiSeq System. On the study's bioinformatics: In a later analysis, tens of millions of unique TCR beta chains were counted across the 500 to 850 repertoires, and some 10 million of these chains were shared by at least two donors. A nearest-neighbor algorithm error-corrected the raw reads and collapsed the reads into unique sequences, merging closely related sequences to remove PCR and sequencing errors. To assign V, D and J gene segments, CDR3 sequences were aligned to IMGT reference sequences. For a sequence to be retained, a match of at least six nucleotides was required to both a V gene segment and a J gene segment. Rearrangements were classified as productive when the CDR3 lacked stop codons and remained in frame with V and J, and all other rearrangements were classified as non-productive. Following IMGT convention, CDR3 was defined as the stretch from the second conserved V-encoded cysteine up to the conserved J-encoded phenylalanine. The earlier analysis of about 560 of the donors excluded any sequence lacking an unambiguous match to a single V gene segment. An earlier analysis of several hundred of the donors called V segments functional above 56.7% productive rearrangements and segregating when the between-donor standard deviation exceeded 5%. A statistical classification framework was built for diagnosing cytomegalovirus status from the catalog of TCR beta chain sequences. V and J gene assignment, in a later analysis, came from comparing TCR nucleotide sequences with IMGT/GENE-DB human TR gene sequences. Using the TCRdist pipeline, a later analysis assigned CDR3 sequences along with most-parsimonious VDJ recombination scenarios. In a later analysis, every TCR beta chain was defined by the combination of its CDR3 amino acid sequence and its V-gene family, and reads without a unique V-gene family were dropped. A later analysis removed 550 to 650 highly shared, low-generation-probability nucleotide sequences to deal with suspected cross-contamination and a sequencing artifact. In a later analysis, a clonal expansion index was calculated for each public chain from normalized within-repertoire ranks of inferred template counts. In a later analysis, generation probabilities were computed with a VDJ recombination model fitted to out-of-frame rearrangements, and the resulting probabilities were checked against IGoR. In a later analysis, hypergeometric tests were used to score TCR-TCR, TCR-HLA and TCR-CMV co-occurrence, with a repertoire-size bias correction applied to TCR pairs. In a later analysis, false discovery rates were estimated by permuting HLA or CMV assignments 20 times. In a later analysis, co-occurring TCRs were grouped with DBSCAN, and TCRdist sequence similarity was added when clustering was performed within HLA-allele-positive subsets. For co-occurrence clustering, repertoires with fewer than 30,000 or more than 120,000 public chains were excluded, along with roughly five repertoires with anomalous nucleotide sharing. What TCRdb holds here is the immuneACCESS table cut down to in-frame rearrangements. Part of the clones is not present; checked against another copy, under half of the missing clones reflect an unresolved V gene, and the others are unexplained. V and J calls plus clone size are reproduced from that table; the DNA served to infer D and trimming. The sample includes 150,000 to 200,000 clones, with 73% observed a single time. Jointly, the top ten make up about 2% of the sample.

Recombination connected TRBV4-3 to TRBJ2-7, with 11 bases aligning to TRBD2. The source of this sequence is a young woman in good health and CMV-seronegative. Sequenced: PBMCs. The nucleotide sequence is given as TGCGCCAGCAGCCAAGATGTCCGAGGGACTAGCGGCTCGCTATACTTC. It codes for CASSQDVRGTSGSLYF.